A selection of T cell receptor beta chains follows, all from one sample in a study of cytomegalovirus exposure and HLA in healthy donors. Clones were sequenced by immunoSEQ multiplex PCR, and TCRdb holds only the in-frame ones, with some missing. The data show 90,000 to 130,000 clones, around 75% seen once. The sequenced sample consisted of PBMCs. The receptors shown here come from a woman under 40 in good health and CMV-seronegative. The CDR3 runs from the conserved cysteine through the conserved F or W. The D gene is left open where the match is weak. A clone size is listed for some rows: how often the clone was seen (once, few, many), or a class if it is expanded.

v_gene: TRBV23-1
d_gene: TRBD1
abundance: .
j_gene: TRBJ2-7
CDR3aa: CASTYTGTESFYEQYF
CDR3nt: TGCGCCAGCACCTACACCGGGACAGAAAGTTTTTACGAGCAGTACTTC

v_gene: TRBV27
d_gene: .
abundance: .
j_gene: TRBJ1-2
CDR3aa: CASSPQGDYGYTF
CDR3nt: TGTGCCAGCAGTCCACAGGGAGACTATGGCTACACCTTC

v_gene: TRBV7-2
d_gene: .
abundance: .
j_gene: TRBJ1-1
CDR3aa: CASSPRTKAFF
CDR3nt: TGTGCCAGCAGTCCGAGAACTAAAGCTTTCTTT

v_gene: TRBV7-3
d_gene: .
abundance: .
j_gene: TRBJ2-3
CDR3aa: CASSLKPRDSLQDTQYF
CDR3nt: TGTGCCAGCAGCTTAAAGCCACGGGACTCCCTGCAAGATACGCAGTATTTT

v_gene: TRBV19
d_gene: TRBD2
abundance: .
j_gene: TRBJ2-1
CDR3aa: CASITAGACNEQFF
CDR3nt: TGTGCCAGTATAACAGCGGGAGCTTGTAATGAGCAGTTCTTC

v_gene: TRBV19
d_gene: .
abundance: .
j_gene: TRBJ1-5
CDR3aa: CASSTTPNRAGQPQHF
CDR3nt: TGTGCCAGTAGTACGACCCCCAACAGAGCGGGACAGCCCCAGCATTTT

v_gene: TRBV5-1
d_gene: TRBD1
abundance: .
j_gene: TRBJ1-1
CDR3aa: CASSSRTGEGTEAFF
CDR3nt: TGCGCCAGCAGCTCCCGGACAGGGGAGGGCACTGAAGCTTTCTTT

v_gene: TRBV9
d_gene: .
abundance: .
j_gene: TRBJ1-6
CDR3aa: CASSEGGSSYNSPLHF
CDR3nt: TGTGCCAGCAGCGAGGGGGGGAGCTCCTATAATTCACCCCTCCACTTT

v_gene: TRBV5-1
d_gene: .
abundance: .
j_gene: TRBJ1-1
CDR3aa: CASSLTGGNTEAFF
CDR3nt: TGCGCCAGCAGCTTGACAGGCGGGAACACTGAAGCTTTCTTT

v_gene: TRBV4-2
d_gene: .
abundance: .
j_gene: TRBJ2-7
CDR3aa: CASSQGRSEQYF
CDR3nt: TGTGCCAGCAGCCAAGGTCGGAGCGAGCAGTACTTC

v_gene: TRBV18
d_gene: .
abundance: few
j_gene: TRBJ1-2
CDR3aa: CASSPTGLYGYTF
CDR3nt: TGTGCCAGCTCACCTACAGGGTTATATGGCTACACCTTC

v_gene: TRBV2
d_gene: TRBD1
abundance: .
j_gene: TRBJ2-1
CDR3aa: CASSEEGAVYNEQFF
CDR3nt: TGTGCCAGCAGTGAAGAGGGGGCCGTCTACAATGAGCAGTTCTTC

v_gene: TRBV5-1
d_gene: TRBD2
abundance: .
j_gene: TRBJ2-3
CDR3aa: CASSLASGNADTQYF
CDR3nt: TGCGCCAGCAGCTTGGCTAGCGGGAACGCAGATACGCAGTATTTT

v_gene: TRBV30
d_gene: .
abundance: .
j_gene: TRBJ1-4
CDR3aa: CAWRRGYATNEKLFF
CDR3nt: TGTGCCTGGAGACGGGGATATGCAACTAATGAAAAACTGTTTTTT

v_gene: TRBV29-1
d_gene: TRBD1
abundance: .
j_gene: TRBJ1-2
CDR3aa: CSVENRGKGYTF
CDR3nt: TGCAGCGTTGAGAACAGGGGGAAAGGCTACACCTTC

v_gene: TRBV10-3
d_gene: .
abundance: .
j_gene: TRBJ1-2
CDR3aa: CAISDPGEGSYGYTF
CDR3nt: TGTGCCATCAGTGACCCCGGGGAAGGGTCCTATGGCTACACCTTC

v_gene: TRBV30
d_gene: .
abundance: few
j_gene: TRBJ1-6
CDR3aa: CAWSVDRFGGANSPLHF
CDR3nt: TGTGCCTGGAGTGTTGACCGTTTTGGAGGGGCCAATTCACCCCTCCACTTT

v_gene: TRBV19
d_gene: .
abundance: .
j_gene: TRBJ2-1
CDR3aa: CASSSGGYYEQFF
CDR3nt: TGTGCCAGTAGTTCAGGGGGGTACTATGAGCAGTTCTTC

v_gene: TRBV2
d_gene: TRBD1
abundance: .
j_gene: TRBJ1-5
CDR3aa: CASSGTGGDQPQHF
CDR3nt: TGTGCCAGCAGTGGGACAGGGGGAGATCAGCCCCAGCATTTT

v_gene: TRBV5-1
d_gene: TRBD1
abundance: .
j_gene: TRBJ1-4
CDR3aa: CASSRDRENEKLFF
CDR3nt: TGCGCCAGCAGCCGGGACAGGGAAAATGAAAAACTGTTTTTT

v_gene: TRBV27
d_gene: .
abundance: .
j_gene: TRBJ1-1
CDR3aa: CASNTGRSTNTEAFF
CDR3nt: TGTGCCAGCAACACAGGTCGGTCAACGAACACTGAAGCTTTCTTT

v_gene: TRBV5-1
d_gene: .
abundance: few
j_gene: TRBJ1-2
CDR3aa: CASSLAGENYGYTF
CDR3nt: TGCGCCAGCAGCTTGGCAGGGGAGAACTATGGCTACACCTTC

v_gene: TRBV2
d_gene: .
abundance: .
j_gene: TRBJ2-7
CDR3aa: CASRGGPLPPYEQYF
CDR3nt: TGTGCCAGCAGGGGGGGACCTCTACCCCCCTACGAGCAGTACTTC

v_gene: TRBV5-1
d_gene: TRBD2
abundance: .
j_gene: TRBJ2-2
CDR3aa: CASSLRGVGGGRDTGELFF
CDR3nt: TGCGCCAGCAGCTTGAGGGGTGTGGGCGGCGGGAGAGACACCGGGGAGCTGTTTTTT

v_gene: TRBV7-9
d_gene: TRBD2
abundance: .
j_gene: TRBJ2-7
CDR3aa: CASSPTTTSGMSYEQYF
CDR3nt: TGTGCCAGCAGCCCGACTACGACTAGCGGGATGTCCTACGAGCAGTACTTC

v_gene: TRBV5-1
d_gene: TRBD2
abundance: once
j_gene: TRBJ2-7
CDR3aa: CASSLAGVLSYEQYF
CDR3nt: TGCGCCAGCAGCTTAGCGGGAGTGCTATCATACGAGCAGTACTTC

v_gene: TRBV7-9
d_gene: .
abundance: few
j_gene: TRBJ1-1
CDR3aa: CASSLEGMRTEAFF
CDR3nt: TGTGCCAGCAGCTTAGAGGGGATGAGGACTGAAGCTTTCTTT

v_gene: TRBV11-3
d_gene: TRBD1
abundance: .
j_gene: TRBJ1-3
CDR3aa: CASSSSSDRGIGNTIYF
CDR3nt: TGTGCCAGCAGCTCCTCCAGTGACAGGGGAATCGGAAACACCATATATTTT

v_gene: TRBV7-6
d_gene: .
abundance: .
j_gene: TRBJ2-2
CDR3aa: CASSLVDSENTGELFF
CDR3nt: TGTGCCAGCAGCTTAGTTGACAGCGAAAACACCGGGGAGCTGTTTTTT

v_gene: TRBV5-1
d_gene: .
abundance: .
j_gene: TRBJ1-1
CDR3aa: CASSFAGCEAFF
CDR3nt: TGCGCCAGCAGCTTTGCAGGATGTGAAGCTTTCTTT

v_gene: TRBV7-6
d_gene: .
abundance: .
j_gene: TRBJ1-1
CDR3aa: CASYPFPGGEAFF
CDR3nt: TGTGCCAGCTACCCGTTCCCGGGTGGTGAAGCTTTCTTT

v_gene: TRBV30
d_gene: .
abundance: once
j_gene: TRBJ1-4
CDR3aa: CAWSRANEKLFF
CDR3nt: TGTGCCTGGAGCCGAGCGAATGAAAAACTGTTTTTT

v_gene: TRBV2
d_gene: .
abundance: few
j_gene: TRBJ1-2
CDR3aa: CASSLDSIGGYTF
CDR3nt: TGTGCCAGCAGTCTGGACTCGATCGGGGGCTACACCTTC

v_gene: TRBV5-1
d_gene: TRBD2
abundance: few
j_gene: TRBJ2-1
CDR3aa: CASSLIAGKYNEQFF
CDR3nt: TGCGCCAGCAGCTTGATAGCGGGAAAGTACAATGAGCAGTTCTTC

v_gene: TRBV6-5
d_gene: .
abundance: once
j_gene: TRBJ2-6
CDR3aa: CASSYSSGAGANVLTF
CDR3nt: TGTGCCAGCAGTTACTCATCAGGGGCAGGGGCCAACGTCCTGACTTTC

v_gene: TRBV29-1
d_gene: TRBD1
abundance: .
j_gene: TRBJ2-3
CDR3aa: CSVERGQGPSDTQYF
CDR3nt: TGCAGCGTTGAAAGAGGACAGGGACCTTCAGATACGCAGTATTTT

v_gene: TRBV5-1
d_gene: .
abundance: few
j_gene: TRBJ2-7
CDR3aa: CASSLAPSYEQYF
CDR3nt: TGCGCCAGCAGCTTGGCCCCATCCTACGAGCAGTACTTC

v_gene: TRBV19
d_gene: .
abundance: .
j_gene: TRBJ2-3
CDR3aa: CASSSPPPADTQYF
CDR3nt: TGTGCCAGTAGCTCTCCCCCCCCCGCAGATACGCAGTATTTT

v_gene: TRBV7-9
d_gene: .
abundance: .
j_gene: TRBJ1-2
CDR3aa: CSSSLVQGRDGYTF
CDR3nt: TGTTCCAGCAGCTTAGTGCAAGGGAGGGATGGCTACACCTTC

v_gene: TRBV5-1
d_gene: TRBD2
abundance: .
j_gene: TRBJ2-3
CDR3aa: CASSSPIGREGSDTQYF
CDR3nt: TGCGCCAGCAGCTCACCGATCGGGCGGGAGGGCTCAGATACGCAGTATTTT

v_gene: TRBV9
d_gene: .
abundance: .
j_gene: TRBJ1-1
CDR3aa: CASSVDERGTEAFF
CDR3nt: TGTGCCAGCAGCGTAGACGAGAGAGGTACTGAAGCTTTCTTT

v_gene: TRBV6-5
d_gene: TRBD1
abundance: .
j_gene: TRBJ1-1
CDR3aa: CASRTGTGLTEAFF
CDR3nt: TGTGCCAGCAGGACCGGGACAGGTCTCACTGAAGCTTTCTTT

v_gene: TRBV11-3
d_gene: .
abundance: .
j_gene: TRBJ2-7
CDR3aa: CASSSQVEQYF
CDR3nt: TGTGCCAGCAGCAGCCAAGTCGAGCAGTACTTC

v_gene: TRBV2
d_gene: .
abundance: .
j_gene: TRBJ2-1
CDR3aa: CASKRNGIEQFF
CDR3nt: TGTGCCAGCAAGAGGAACGGGATAGAGCAGTTCTTC

v_gene: TRBV18
d_gene: .
abundance: .
j_gene: TRBJ1-1
CDR3aa: CASSPPQNTEAFF
CDR3nt: TGTGCCAGCTCACCACCTCAGAACACTGAAGCTTTCTTT

v_gene: TRBV19
d_gene: .
abundance: .
j_gene: TRBJ1-5
CDR3aa: CASSIGGRRNQPQHF
CDR3nt: TGTGCCAGTAGTATAGGAGGGCGGCGGAATCAGCCCCAGCATTTT

v_gene: TRBV18
d_gene: .
abundance: few
j_gene: TRBJ1-5
CDR3aa: CASSPSVTLSNQPQHF
CDR3nt: TGTGCCAGCTCACCGTCCGTTACTTTGAGCAATCAGCCCCAGCATTTT

v_gene: TRBV10-1
d_gene: TRBD1
abundance: .
j_gene: TRBJ1-2
CDR3aa: CASSEPGQTYGYTF
CDR3nt: TGCGCCAGCAGTGAACCGGGACAGACTTATGGCTACACCTTC

v_gene: TRBV7-9
d_gene: .
abundance: .
j_gene: TRBJ1-1
CDR3aa: CASSLGTGEGNTEAFF
CDR3nt: TGTGCCAGCAGCCTCGGGACTGGGGAGGGGAACACTGAAGCTTTCTTT

v_gene: TRBV10-2
d_gene: TRBD1
abundance: .
j_gene: TRBJ2-3
CDR3aa: CASSDGQGLDTQYF
CDR3nt: TGCGCCAGCAGTGACGGACAGGGATTAGATACGCAGTATTTT

v_gene: TRBV6-5
d_gene: .
abundance: .
j_gene: TRBJ1-2
CDR3aa: CASRPSRDSYGYTF
CDR3nt: TGTGCCAGCAGGCCAAGCAGGGATTCCTATGGCTACACCTTC

v_gene: TRBV6-5
d_gene: .
abundance: .
j_gene: TRBJ2-1
CDR3aa: CASRRGPRNEQFF
CDR3nt: TGTGCCAGCAGACGCGGGCCCAGAAATGAGCAGTTCTTC

v_gene: TRBV29-1
d_gene: TRBD1
abundance: .
j_gene: TRBJ2-5
CDR3aa: CSVRDSQETQYF
CDR3nt: TGCAGCGTCCGGGACAGTCAAGAGACCCAGTACTTC

v_gene: TRBV18
d_gene: TRBD1
abundance: .
j_gene: TRBJ1-1
CDR3aa: CASSSTGTGGTEAFF
CDR3nt: TGTGCCAGCTCAAGTACCGGGACAGGGGGGACTGAAGCTTTCTTT

v_gene: TRBV7-9
d_gene: TRBD1
abundance: .
j_gene: TRBJ1-4
CDR3aa: CASSSGTENEKLFF
CDR3nt: TGTGCCAGCAGTTCCGGGACAGAGAATGAAAAACTGTTTTTT

v_gene: TRBV7-2
d_gene: TRBD1
abundance: .
j_gene: TRBJ1-4
CDR3aa: CASSLMAGGDEKLFF
CDR3nt: TGTGCCAGCAGCTTGATGGCAGGGGGTGATGAAAAACTGTTTTTT

v_gene: TRBV27
d_gene: .
abundance: .
j_gene: TRBJ2-5
CDR3aa: CASSLRGETQYF
CDR3nt: TGTGCCAGCAGTTTGCGCGGGGAGACCCAGTACTTC

v_gene: TRBV2
d_gene: .
abundance: .
j_gene: TRBJ2-5
CDR3aa: CASSDKVKAELQETQYF
CDR3nt: TGTGCCAGCAGTGACAAGGTAAAAGCGGAACTCCAAGAGACCCAGTACTTC